This section outlines one T cell receptor (beta chain) sequence together with its context. Its antigen is unknown. These data originate in a study of blood T cells in healthy people across ages. Study-wide findings and caveats: There were more naive CD4+ cells and higher diversity in long-lived donors than in aged donors.

The CDR3 runs 15 residues. CDR1 is MNHEY and CDR2 is SVGAGI in the germline V gene. With 1 base clipped from V and 4 bases from J, the junction kept 5 bases outside the gene matches. For the second PCR, which ran for roughly 7 to 11 cycles, a sample-barcoded 5' primer and a J-beta primer mix were used. Sequencing recovered at least 3 million CDR3-containing paired-end reads from each sample. A single record per CDR3 protein comes from TCRdb applying MiXCR to the 5' RACE reads. The sample shows approximately 790,000 distinct CDR3 sequences, 55% to 65% of them seen only once. Healthy Caucasians from Russia aged about 6 to 100 served as donors.

The sample taken for sequencing was blood. The chain has TRBV6-5 and TRBJ2-3, with 7 bases matching TRBD2. This receptor was identified in a man aged 25 to 40 in good health. In nucleotides, the CDR3 is TGTGCCAGCAGTTACTTATTGGGGGGGGCAGATACGCAGTATTTT. It specifies CASSYLLGGADTQYF.